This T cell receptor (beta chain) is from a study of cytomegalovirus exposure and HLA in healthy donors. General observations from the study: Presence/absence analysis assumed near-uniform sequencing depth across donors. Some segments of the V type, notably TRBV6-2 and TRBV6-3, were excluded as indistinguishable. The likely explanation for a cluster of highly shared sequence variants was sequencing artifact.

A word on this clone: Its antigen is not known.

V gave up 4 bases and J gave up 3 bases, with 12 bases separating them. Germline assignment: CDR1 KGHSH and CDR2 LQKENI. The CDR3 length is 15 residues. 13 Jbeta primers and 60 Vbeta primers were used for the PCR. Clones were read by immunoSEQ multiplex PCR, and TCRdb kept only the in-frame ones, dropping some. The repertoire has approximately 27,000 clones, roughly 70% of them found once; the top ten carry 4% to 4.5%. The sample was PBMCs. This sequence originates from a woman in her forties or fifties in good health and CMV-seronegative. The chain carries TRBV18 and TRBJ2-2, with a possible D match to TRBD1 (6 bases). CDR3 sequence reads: CASSLDRKDTGELFF. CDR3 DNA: TGTGCCAGCTCACTCGACAGGAAGGACACCGGGGAGCTGTTTTTT.